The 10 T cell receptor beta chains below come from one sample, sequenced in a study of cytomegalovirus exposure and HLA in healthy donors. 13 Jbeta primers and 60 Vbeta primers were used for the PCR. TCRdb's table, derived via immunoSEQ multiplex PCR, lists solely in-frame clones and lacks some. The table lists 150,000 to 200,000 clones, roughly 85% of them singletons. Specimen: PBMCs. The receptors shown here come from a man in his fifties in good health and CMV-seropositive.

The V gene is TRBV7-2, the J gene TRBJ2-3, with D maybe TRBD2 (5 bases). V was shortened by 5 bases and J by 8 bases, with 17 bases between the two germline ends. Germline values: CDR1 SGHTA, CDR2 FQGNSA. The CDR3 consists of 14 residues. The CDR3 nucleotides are TGTGCCAGCAGCCTTGACCCGCCTCGGGGTACGCAGTATTTT. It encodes CASSLDPPRGTQYF.

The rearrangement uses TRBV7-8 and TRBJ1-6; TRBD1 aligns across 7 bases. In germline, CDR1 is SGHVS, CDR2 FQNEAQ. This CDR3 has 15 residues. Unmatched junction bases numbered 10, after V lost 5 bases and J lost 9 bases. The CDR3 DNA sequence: TGTGCCAGCAGCCCAGCGACAGGGCAGGCTTCACCCCTCCACTTT. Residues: CASSPATGQASPLHF.

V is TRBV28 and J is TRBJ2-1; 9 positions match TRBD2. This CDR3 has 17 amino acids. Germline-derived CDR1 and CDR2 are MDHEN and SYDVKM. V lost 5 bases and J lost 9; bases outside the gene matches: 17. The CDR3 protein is CASSTAWRGGSHAEQFF. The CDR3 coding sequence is TGTGCCAGCAGTACCGCCTGGCGGGGGGGCTCACACGCTGAGCAGTTCTTC.

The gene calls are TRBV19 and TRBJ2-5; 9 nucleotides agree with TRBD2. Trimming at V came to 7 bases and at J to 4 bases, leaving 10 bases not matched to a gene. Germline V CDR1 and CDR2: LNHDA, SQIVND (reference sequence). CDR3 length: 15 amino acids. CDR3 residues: CASKRAGGLRETQYF. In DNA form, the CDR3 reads TGTGCCAGTAAACGAGCGGGGGGCCTTCGAGAGACCCAGTACTTC.

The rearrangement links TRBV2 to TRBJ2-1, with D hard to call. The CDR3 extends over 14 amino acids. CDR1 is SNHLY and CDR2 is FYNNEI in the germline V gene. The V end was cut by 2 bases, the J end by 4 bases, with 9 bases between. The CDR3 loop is CASSESRQYNEQFF. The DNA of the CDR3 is TGTGCCAGCAGTGAATCCCGACAATACAATGAGCAGTTCTTC. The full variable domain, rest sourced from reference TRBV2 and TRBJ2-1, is EPEVTQTPSHQVTQMGQEVILRCVPISNHLYFYWYRQILGQKVEFLVSFYNNEISEKSEIFDDQFSVERPDGSNFTLKIRSTKLEDSAMYFCASSESRQYNEQFFGPGTRLTVL.

In DNA form, the CDR3 reads TGTGCCAGCAGTTATGACAGGATTAGCTCCTACAATGAGCAGTTCTTC. Translation gives CASSYDRISSYNEQFF. This chain joins TRBV6-5 and TRBJ2-1, with a tentative D call TRBD1 (6 bases). Trimming pared 3 bases from V and 0 bases from J, leaving 12 bases between. Germline lookup yields CDR1 MNHEY and CDR2 SVGAGI. This CDR3 is 16 amino acids long.

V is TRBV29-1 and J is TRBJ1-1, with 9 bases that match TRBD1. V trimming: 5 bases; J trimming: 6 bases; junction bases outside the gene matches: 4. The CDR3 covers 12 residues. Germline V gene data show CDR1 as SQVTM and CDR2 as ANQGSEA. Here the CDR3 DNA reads TGCAGCGTTTCGGACAGGGGAGCTGAAGCTTTCTTT. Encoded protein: CSVSDRGAEAFF.

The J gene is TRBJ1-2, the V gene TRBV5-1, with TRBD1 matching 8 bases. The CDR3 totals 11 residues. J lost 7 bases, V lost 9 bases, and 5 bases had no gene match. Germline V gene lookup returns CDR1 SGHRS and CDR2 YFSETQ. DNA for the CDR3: TGCGCCACCTTGACAGGGGTTGGCTACACCTTC. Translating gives CATLTGVGYTF.

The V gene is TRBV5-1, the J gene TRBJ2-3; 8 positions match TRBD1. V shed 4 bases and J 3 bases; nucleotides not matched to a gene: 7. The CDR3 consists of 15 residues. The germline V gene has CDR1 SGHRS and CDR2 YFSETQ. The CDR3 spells CASSRTGSGTDTQYF. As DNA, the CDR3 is TGCGCCAGCAGCAGGACAGGGTCTGGAACAGATACGCAGTATTTT.

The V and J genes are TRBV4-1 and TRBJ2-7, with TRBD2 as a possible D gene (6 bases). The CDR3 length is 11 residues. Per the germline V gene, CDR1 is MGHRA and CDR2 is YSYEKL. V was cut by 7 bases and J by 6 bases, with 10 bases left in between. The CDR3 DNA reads TGCGCCAGCACCGGGGACTCCGAGCAGTACTTC. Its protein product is CASTGDSEQYF.